The 24 T cell receptor beta chains below all came from one sample that was sequenced in a study of tumor-infiltrating lymphocytes in primary liver carcinoma. Co-extraction of both nucleic acids (RNA and DNA) used roughly 18-34 mg of unsorted bulk tissue. Making TCR beta cDNA involved approximately 520 ng total RNA and a constant-region primer. Researchers made the TCR beta libraries by running three nested multiplex PCR rounds with slightly modified ARM-PCR. Investigators reported that the first two PCR rounds, at 10 cycles each, used TRBV1-TRBV30 forward primers with a C-beta reverse primer. TCRdb called the multiplex PCR reads again in MiXCR, with one record for every CDR3 protein. The table has over 45,000 distinct CDR3 sequences, less than 85% seen once. Material: liver tumor tissue from sampling region 5. The sample's subset: tumor region T5, tumor centre. The receptors here all came from a middle-aged man with primary liver carcinoma and hepatitis B virus infection.

On this clonotype itself: The CDR3 does not end in the conserved phenylalanine or tryptophan, so this is likely a read error. No DNA is shown, since the ends of the CDR3 on it are uncertain; the CDR3 is the one TCRdb lists. This sequence joins TRBV11-1 and TRBJ2-3; TRBD2, the D gene given by the table, was not confirmed from the DNA. Germline V gene data show CDR1 as SGHAT and CDR2 as FQDESV (reference sequence). The CDR3 is 16 amino acids in total, end residues counted. CDR3 sequence: CANSLGTSTQTDTRYY.

As regards this clonotype: Because it lacks the conserved phenylalanine or tryptophan at the end, this CDR3 is likely a read error. This sequence joins TRBV6-1 and TRBJ2-7; unclear D gene. This CDR3 comprises 11 residues. Per germline, CDR1 MNHNS and CDR2 SASEGT. CDR3 sequence (DNA): TGTGCCAGCAGTGCCCACTACGAACAGTACATC. Translating gives CASSAHYEQYI.

This chain joins TRBV4-2 and TRBJ2-7; no definite D call. V was shortened by 1 base and J by 6 bases, with 22 bases between the two germline ends. Germline lookup yields CDR1 LGHNA and CDR2 YNFKEQ. This CDR3 is built from 17 residues. The CDR3 coding sequence is TGTGCCAGCAGCCAAGCAGGCTCCCCCCGGTGGTTTGGCGAGCAGTACTTC. Translated, it gives CASSQAGSPRWFGEQYF.

This clonotype has only a few counts. The junction does not match germline at one end; this may be a read error. The chain recombines TRBV12-3 or TRBV12-4 with TRBJ1-2, with 7 nucleotides matching TRBD1. The CDR3 runs 13 residues. The CDR3 nucleotides read TGTGCCAGCATCCAGGGGGTAAACTATGGCTGCACCTTC. Residues: CASIQGVNYGCTF.

Concerning this clonotype: A read error may be the cause here, since a much bigger clone is one base away. V usage is TRBV5-1 and J usage is TRBJ2-2; 7 bases are shared with TRBD2. The germline CDR1 and CDR2 sequences are SGHRS and YFSETQ. The CDR3 totals 16 residues. Losses at the gene ends were 2 bases for V and 5 bases for J; bases not matched to a gene: 9. The DNA of the CDR3 is TGCGCCAGCAGCTTCCAACTAGCGAGTTTTACCGGGGAGCTGTTTTTT. Translated, it gives CASSFQLASFTGELFF.

A single count supports this clonotype. One end of the junction is discordant with germline, which a read error may explain. The chain recombines TRBV6-5 with TRBJ2-3; 9 bases align to TRBD2. The CDR3 runs 17 residues. The germline V gene has CDR1 MNHEY and CDR2 SVGAGI. CDR3 nucleotides: TGTGCCTGCAGTTACTCGGATAGCGGGAGTTCCATAGATACGCAGTATTTT. Protein sequence: CACSYSDSGSSIDTQYF.

The chain combines TRBV7-9 with TRBJ2-3; 8 nucleotides match TRBD2. The CDR3 is made up of 15 amino acids. Germline V CDR1 and CDR2: SEHNR, FQNEAQ (reference sequence). V lost 3 bases, J lost 11 bases, and 13 bases stayed unmatched. Here the CDR3 reads CASSLGLDYTDVQYF. The CDR3 DNA reads TGTGCCAGCAGCTTGGGACTAGACTACACAGATGTGCAGTATTTT.

This clonotype was counted a single time. Sequence at one end of the junction differs from germline and may be a read error. The chain uses TRBV3-1 and TRBJ1-1; D possibly corresponds to TRBD1 (5 bases). This CDR3 has 14 amino acids. The V gene's germline CDR1 is LGHDT and CDR2 YNNKEL (reference sequence). CDR3 bases: TGTGCCAACAGCTTCGTGCAGGGTGGTACTGAAGCTTTCTTT. Its translation is CANSFVQGGTEAFF.

As regards this clonotype: This is likely a read error, given that the CDR3 carries no conserved phenylalanine or tryptophan at its end. The V call is TRBV4-1, the J call TRBJ1-1, with 8 bases fitting TRBD1. V was clipped by 2 bases and J by 4 bases; unmatched bases: 27. Germline loops: CDR1 MGHRA, CDR2 YSYEKL. The CDR3 extends over 22 amino acids. CDR3 sequence reads: CASSQNLVPSDRGRPLVTEAFL. CDR3 nucleotides: TGCGCCAGCAGCCAAAATCTAGTCCCCAGTGACAGGGGCAGACCCCTGGTCACTGAAGCTTTCCTT.

Remarks on this clonotype: Compared with germline, one end of the junction differs, possibly owing to a read error. The chain carries TRBV6-6 and TRBJ2-1; D assignment may be TRBD1 or TRBD2 (5 bases each). The CDR3 is 15 amino acids. Per germline, CDR1 MNHNY and CDR2 SVGAGI (reference sequence). CDR3 sequence: CVSSYRDRGGNEQFF. The CDR3 region has the DNA TGTGTCAGCAGTTACCGGGATAGGGGTGGCAATGAGCAGTTCTTC.

Comments on this clonotype: This may arise from a read error, as a much more abundant clone is one base away. V usage is TRBV7-9 and J usage is TRBJ1-2; D might be TRBD1 (5 bases). CDR1 is SEHNR and CDR2 is FQNEAQ in the germline V gene (reference sequence). CDR3 length: 13 residues. V gave up 1 base and J gave up 7 bases, with 10 bases separating them. CDR3 bases: TGTGCCAGCAGCTTAGGGGACGGTTGTGGCTACACCTTC. Translating gives CASSLGDGCGYTF.

Turning to this clonotype: The CDR3 end shows no conserved phenylalanine or tryptophan, and so a read error is likely. It is unclear where the CDR3 begins or ends on the DNA, so no DNA is shown, and the CDR3 is as TCRdb lists it. The chain joins TRBV10-3 to TRBJ2-7. Germline CDR1 ENHRY, CDR2 SYGVKD. The CDR3 is 14 amino acids long, termini counted. The CDR3 loop is CAISERGKEDEQYL.

About this clonotype: One end of the junction does not line up with germline, which may come from a read error. The chain uses TRBV6-1 and TRBJ2-1; 11 nucleotides align to TRBD2. The CDR3 totals 14 residues. CDR1 and CDR2 from the germline V gene are MNHNS and SASEGT. The CDR3 region is CASNVGLAEFNEQF. CDR3 in DNA: TGTGCCAGCAACGTGGGACTAGCGGAATTCAATGAGCAGTTC.

Ten or more counts support this clonotype. The rearrangement joins TRBV6-2 or TRBV6-3 to TRBJ2-3, with D unresolved. Trimming stripped 4 bases from V and 4 bases from J, with 3 bases between. The CDR3 has 11 amino acids. Per germline, CDR1 MNHEY and CDR2 SVGEGT. CDR3 sequence (DNA): TGTGCCAGCAGTTTTCCAGATACGCAGTATTTT. Residues: CASSFPDTQYF.

The chain uses TRBV5-1 and TRBJ2-5; D call uncertain. Per germline, CDR1 SGHRS and CDR2 YFSETQ. V lost 6 bases and J lost 5, with 11 bases in between. The CDR3 has 12 amino acids. CDR3 loop: CASNTVGETQYF. Here the CDR3 DNA reads TGCGCCAGCAACACAGTAGGGGAGACCCAGTACTTC.

This clonotype was seen a few times. The junction differs from germline at one of its ends, possibly a read error. This chain joins TRBV12-3 or TRBV12-4 and TRBJ1-3, with no clear D. The CDR3 is 11 residues long. In DNA, the CDR3 is TGTACCAGCAGTTCAGGAATCACCATATATTTT. Protein product: CTSSSGITIYF.

Note on this clonotype: Sequence at one end of the junction differs from germline and may be a read error. The CDR3 sequence is CAGSSGQGGYEQYF. CDR3 coding DNA: TGTGCCGGCAGCTCAGGACAGGGCGGCTACGAACAGTACTTC. This chain uses TRBV11-2 with TRBJ2-7, with TRBD1 identical over 8 bases. The CDR3 totals 14 residues. CDR1 SGHAT and CDR2 FQNNGV come from the germline V gene. Filled out from reference TRBV11-2 and TRBJ2-7, the complete variable domain reads EAGVAQSPRYKIIEKRQSVAFWCNPISGHATLYWYQQILGQGPKLLIQFQNNGVVDDSQLPKDRFSAERLKGVDSTLKIQPAKLEDSAVYLCAGSSGQGGYEQYFGPGTRLTVT.

Note on this clonotype: This is likely a read error, given that the CDR3 carries no conserved phenylalanine or tryptophan at its end. V gene TRBV29-1 combines with J gene TRBJ2-3, with D possibly being TRBD1 (5 bases). Germline CDR1 reads SQVTM; CDR2 reads ANQGSEA. There are 14 residues in the CDR3. The CDR3 region has the DNA TGCAGCGCTGAGTCGTGTCAGGGCCCAGATATGCAGTATTAT. The encoded protein is CSAESCQGPDMQYY.

About this clonotype: One end of the junction fails to match germline, which may point to a read error. The rearrangement joins TRBV12-5 to TRBJ2-1, with 7 bases matching TRBD2. The CDR3 has 16 amino acids. Germline V gene data show CDR1 as LGHNT and CDR2 as FRNRAP. The CDR3 is CASGPPGLAGYNVQFF. The CDR3 DNA reads as TGTGCTAGTGGTCCCCCCGGATTAGCGGGTTACAATGTGCAGTTCTTC.

This clonotype was counted a single time. Lacking the conserved final phenylalanine or tryptophan, this CDR3 likely reflects a read error. V and J are TRBV11-2 and TRBJ2-5; the match to TRBD2 covers 13 bases. The CDR3 contains 16 residues. V lost 5 bases and J lost 5; bases outside the gene matches: 8. Germline V gene sequence: CDR1 SGHAT, CDR2 FQNNGV. CDR3 DNA sequence: TGTGCCAGCAGCGACCCCGGGACTAGCGGGGCCGAGACCCAGTACCTC. This codes for CASSDPGTSGAETQYL.

This clonotype showed up many times. V usage is TRBV28 and J usage is TRBJ2-1; 13 bases fit TRBD2. Germline V gives CDR1 MDHEN, CDR2 SYDVKM. This CDR3 comprises 16 residues. With 5 bases clipped from V and 7 bases from J, the junction kept 8 bases outside the gene matches. CDR3 coding DNA: TGTGCCAGCAGTCGGGGACTAGCGGGAACCACTAATGAGCAGTTCTTC. Amino acids: CASSRGLAGTTNEQFF.

The table lists this clonotype with many counts. The chain is built from TRBV12-3 or TRBV12-4 and TRBJ1-5; the D gene is possibly TRBD1 (5 bases). Trimming removed 0 bases at V and 12 bases at J, with 9 bases between. This CDR3 is 12 amino acids long. The CDR3 here is CASSLAAGVQHF. DNA for the CDR3: TGTGCCAGCAGTTTAGCGGCGGGGGTCCAGCATTTT.

With respect to this clonotype: The junction does not match germline at one end; this may be a read error. The chain has TRBV6-1 and TRBJ2-1; TRBD2 is a possible D gene (5 bases). Per germline, CDR1 MNHNS and CDR2 SASEGT. This CDR3 comprises 13 residues. CDR3 protein: CVSSEVGADEQLF. The DNA of the CDR3 is TGTGTCAGCAGTGAAGTGGGAGCCGATGAGCAACTCTTC.

As to this clonotype: A junction boundary mismatches the germline segment, possibly from a read error. This chain links TRBV29-1 with TRBJ2-5, with unresolved D. Germline CDR1 and CDR2: SQVTM and ANQGSEA. This CDR3 is built from 13 residues. CDR3 loop: CSVGVRATETQYF. DNA of the CDR3: TGCAGCGTTGGTGTTAGGGCCACTGAGACCCAGTATTTC.